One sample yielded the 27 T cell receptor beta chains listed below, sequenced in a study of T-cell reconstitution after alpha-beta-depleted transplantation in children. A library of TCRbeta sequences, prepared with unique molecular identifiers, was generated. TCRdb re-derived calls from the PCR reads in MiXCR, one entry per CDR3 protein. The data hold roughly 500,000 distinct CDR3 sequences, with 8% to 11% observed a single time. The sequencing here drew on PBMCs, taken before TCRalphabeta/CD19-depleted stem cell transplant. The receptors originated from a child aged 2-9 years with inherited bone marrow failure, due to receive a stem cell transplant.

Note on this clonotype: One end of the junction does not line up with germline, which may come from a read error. CDR3 loop: CASSLGQGEHYF. In DNA, the CDR3 is TGCGCCAGCAGCTTGGGACAGGGGGAGCACTACTTC. V usage is TRBV5-1 and J usage is TRBJ2-7, with 9 positions matching TRBD1. This CDR3 is built from 12 residues. Germline V CDR1 and CDR2: SGHRS, YFSETQ.

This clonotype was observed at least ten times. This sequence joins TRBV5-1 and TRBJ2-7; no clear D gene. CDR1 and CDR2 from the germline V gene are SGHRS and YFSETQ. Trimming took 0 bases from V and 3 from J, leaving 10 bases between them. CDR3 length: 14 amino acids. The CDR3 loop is CASSLESVLYEQYF. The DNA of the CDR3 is TGCGCCAGCAGCTTGGAATCAGTCCTCTACGAGCAGTACTTC.

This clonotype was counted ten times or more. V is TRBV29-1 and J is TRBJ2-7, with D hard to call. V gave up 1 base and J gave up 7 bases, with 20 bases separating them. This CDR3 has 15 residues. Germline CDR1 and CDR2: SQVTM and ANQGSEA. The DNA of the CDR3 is TGCAGCGTTGAAGCAATGGGCAGCCTCTTAGGGGAGCAGTACTTC. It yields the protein CSVEAMGSLLGEQYF.

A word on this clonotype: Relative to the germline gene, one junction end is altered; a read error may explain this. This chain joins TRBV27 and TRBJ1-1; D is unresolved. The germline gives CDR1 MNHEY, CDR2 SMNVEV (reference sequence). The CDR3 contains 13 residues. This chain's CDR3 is CASSLGLKTEAFF. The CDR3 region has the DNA TGTGCCAGCAGTTTAGGATTGAAAACTGAAGCTTTCTTT.

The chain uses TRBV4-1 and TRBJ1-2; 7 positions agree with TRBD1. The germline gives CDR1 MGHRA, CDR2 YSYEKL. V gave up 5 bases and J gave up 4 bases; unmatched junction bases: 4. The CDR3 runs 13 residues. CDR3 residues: CASSSRTGYGYTF. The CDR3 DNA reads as TGCGCCAGCAGCTCCCGGACAGGCTATGGCTACACCTTC.

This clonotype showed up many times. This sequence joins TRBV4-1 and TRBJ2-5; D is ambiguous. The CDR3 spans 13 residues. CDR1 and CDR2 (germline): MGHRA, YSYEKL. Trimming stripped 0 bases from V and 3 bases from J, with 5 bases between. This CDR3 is CASSQDEEETQYF. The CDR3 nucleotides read TGCGCCAGCAGCCAAGATGAGGAAGAGACCCAGTACTTC.

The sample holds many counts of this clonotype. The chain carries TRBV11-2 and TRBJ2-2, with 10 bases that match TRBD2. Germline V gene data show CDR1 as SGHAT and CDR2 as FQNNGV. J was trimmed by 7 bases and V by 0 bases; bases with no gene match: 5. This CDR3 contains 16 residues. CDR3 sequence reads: CASSLDQREGSGELFF. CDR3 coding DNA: TGTGCCAGCAGCTTAGACCAGCGGGAGGGCAGCGGGGAGCTGTTTTTT.

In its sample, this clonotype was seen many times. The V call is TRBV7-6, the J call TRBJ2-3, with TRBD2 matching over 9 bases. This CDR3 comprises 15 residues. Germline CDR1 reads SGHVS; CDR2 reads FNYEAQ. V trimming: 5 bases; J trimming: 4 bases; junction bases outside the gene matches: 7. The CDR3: CASSPLAGTPDTQYF. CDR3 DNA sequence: TGTGCCAGCAGCCCGCTAGCGGGAACCCCAGATACGCAGTATTTT.

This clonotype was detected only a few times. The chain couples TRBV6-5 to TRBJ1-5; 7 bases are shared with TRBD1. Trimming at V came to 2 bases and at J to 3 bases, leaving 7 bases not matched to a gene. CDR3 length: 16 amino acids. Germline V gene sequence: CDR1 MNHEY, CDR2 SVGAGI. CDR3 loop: CASSYPPGTVNQPQHF. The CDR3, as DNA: TGTGCCAGCAGTTACCCGCCCGGGACAGTCAATCAGCCCCAGCATTTT.

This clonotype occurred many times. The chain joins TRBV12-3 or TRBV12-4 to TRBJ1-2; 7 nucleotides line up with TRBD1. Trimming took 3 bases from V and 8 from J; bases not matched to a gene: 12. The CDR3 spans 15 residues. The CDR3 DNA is TGTGCCAGCAGTTTTGCTAGCGACAGGGTAAAAGGCTACACCTTC. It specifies CASSFASDRVKGYTF.

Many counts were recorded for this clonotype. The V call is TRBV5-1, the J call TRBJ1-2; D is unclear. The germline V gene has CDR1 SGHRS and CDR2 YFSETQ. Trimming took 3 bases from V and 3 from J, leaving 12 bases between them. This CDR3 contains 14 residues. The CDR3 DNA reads TGCGCCAGCAGCTCCAATACGGCTGACTATGGCTACACCTTC. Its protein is CASSSNTADYGYTF.

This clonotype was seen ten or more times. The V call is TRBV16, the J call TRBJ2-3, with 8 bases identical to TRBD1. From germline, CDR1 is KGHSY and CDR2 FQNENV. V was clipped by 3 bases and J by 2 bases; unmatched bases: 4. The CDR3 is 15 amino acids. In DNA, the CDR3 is TGTGCCAGCAGCCACATGACAGGGGACACAGATACGCAGTATTTT. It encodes CASSHMTGDTDTQYF.

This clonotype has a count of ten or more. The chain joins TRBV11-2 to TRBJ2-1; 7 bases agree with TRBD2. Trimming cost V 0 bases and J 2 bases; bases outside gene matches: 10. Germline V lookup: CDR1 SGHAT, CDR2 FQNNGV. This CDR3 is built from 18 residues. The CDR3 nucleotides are TGTGCCAGCAGCTTAGAACAGTGGACGGGAGGTACCTACAATGAGCAGTTCTTC. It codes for CASSLEQWTGGTYNEQFF.

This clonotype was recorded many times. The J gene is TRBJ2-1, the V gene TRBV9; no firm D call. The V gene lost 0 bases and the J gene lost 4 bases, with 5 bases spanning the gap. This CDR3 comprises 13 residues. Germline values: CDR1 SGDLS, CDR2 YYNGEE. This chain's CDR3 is CASSVASYNEQFF. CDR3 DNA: TGTGCCAGCAGCGTAGCCTCATACAATGAGCAGTTCTTC.

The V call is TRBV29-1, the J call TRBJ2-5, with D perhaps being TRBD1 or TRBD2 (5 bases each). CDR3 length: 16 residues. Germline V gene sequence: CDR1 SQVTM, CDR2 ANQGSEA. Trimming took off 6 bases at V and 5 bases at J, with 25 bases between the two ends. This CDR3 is CSVDQDASFWGETQYF. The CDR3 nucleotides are TGCAGCGTGGACCAAGATGCCAGTTTTTGGGGGGAGACCCAGTACTTC.

The CDR3: CAWGKADTQYF. Written as DNA, the CDR3 is TGTGCCTGGGGTAAGGCAGATACGCAGTATTTT. The chain carries TRBV30 and TRBJ2-3; no definite D call. Trimming removed 5 bases from V and 4 bases from J, with 7 bases in between. CDR1 GTSNPN and CDR2 SVGIG come from the germline V gene (reference sequence). This CDR3 has 11 amino acids.

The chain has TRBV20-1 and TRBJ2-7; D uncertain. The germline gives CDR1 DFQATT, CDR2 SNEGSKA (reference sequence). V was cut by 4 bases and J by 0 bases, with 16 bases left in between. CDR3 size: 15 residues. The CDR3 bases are TGCAGTGCTACAGATACCGGGTCGAGCTCCTACGAGCAGTACTTC. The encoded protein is CSATDTGSSSYEQYF.

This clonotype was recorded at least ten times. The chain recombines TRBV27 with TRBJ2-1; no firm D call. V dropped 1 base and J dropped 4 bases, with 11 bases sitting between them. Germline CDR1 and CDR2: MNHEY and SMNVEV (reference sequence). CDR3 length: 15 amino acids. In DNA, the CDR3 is TGTGCCAGCAGTTTATTGGCTCTGACGTACAATGAGCAGTTCTTC. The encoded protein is CASSLLALTYNEQFF.

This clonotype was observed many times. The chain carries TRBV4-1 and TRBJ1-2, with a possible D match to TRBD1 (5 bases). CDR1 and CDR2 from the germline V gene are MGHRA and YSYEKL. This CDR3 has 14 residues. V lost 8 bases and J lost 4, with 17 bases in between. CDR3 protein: CASAPRRESYGYTF. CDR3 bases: TGCGCCAGCGCGCCTCGCAGGGAGTCCTATGGCTACACCTTC.

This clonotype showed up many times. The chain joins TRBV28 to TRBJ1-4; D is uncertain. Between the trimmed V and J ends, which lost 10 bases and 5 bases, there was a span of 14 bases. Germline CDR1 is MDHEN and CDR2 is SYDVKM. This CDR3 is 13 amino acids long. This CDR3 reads CATWETANEKLFF. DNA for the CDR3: TGTGCCACCTGGGAAACAGCGAATGAAAAACTGTTTTTT. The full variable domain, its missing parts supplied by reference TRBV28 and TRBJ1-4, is DVKVTQSSRYLVKRTGEKVFLECVQDMDHENMFWYRQDPGLGLRLIYFSYDVKMKEKGDIPEGYSVSREKKERFSLILESASTNQTSMYLCATWETANEKLFFGSGTQLSVL.

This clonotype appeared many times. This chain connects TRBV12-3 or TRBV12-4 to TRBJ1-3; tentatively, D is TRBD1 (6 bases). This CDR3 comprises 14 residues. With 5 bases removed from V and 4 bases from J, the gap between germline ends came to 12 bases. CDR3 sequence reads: CASSQTGEGNTIYF. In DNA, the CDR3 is TGTGCCAGCAGTCAGACAGGAGAAGGAAACACCATATATTTT.

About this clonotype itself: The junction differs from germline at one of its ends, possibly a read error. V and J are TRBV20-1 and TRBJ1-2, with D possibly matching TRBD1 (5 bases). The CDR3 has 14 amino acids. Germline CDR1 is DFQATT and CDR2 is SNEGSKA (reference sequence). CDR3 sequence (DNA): TGCAGTGCTAGAGATCTCGTCGACAGCTTCTCACCCTCCTTC. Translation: CSARDLVDSFSPSF.

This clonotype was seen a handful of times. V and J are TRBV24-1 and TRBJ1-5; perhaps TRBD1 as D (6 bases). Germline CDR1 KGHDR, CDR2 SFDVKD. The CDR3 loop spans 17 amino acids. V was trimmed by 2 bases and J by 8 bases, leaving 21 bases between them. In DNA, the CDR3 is TGTGCCACCAGTGATTCGCCCGGCAGGGGCGAGTGGGAGCCCCAGCATTTT. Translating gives CATSDSPGRGEWEPQHF.

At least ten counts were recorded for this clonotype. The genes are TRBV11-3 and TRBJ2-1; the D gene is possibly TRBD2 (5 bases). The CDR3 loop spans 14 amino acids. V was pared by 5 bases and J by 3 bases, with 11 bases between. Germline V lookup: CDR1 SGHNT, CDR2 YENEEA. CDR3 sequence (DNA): TGTGCCAGCAGCCTCAGACGGGGCTACAATGAGCAGTTCTTC. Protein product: CASSLRRGYNEQFF.

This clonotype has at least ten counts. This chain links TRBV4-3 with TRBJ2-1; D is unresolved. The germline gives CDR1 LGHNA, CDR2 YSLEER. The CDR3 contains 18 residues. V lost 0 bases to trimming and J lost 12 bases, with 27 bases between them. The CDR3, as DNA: TGCGCCAGCAGCCAAGATTGGGCCACAAGTCTGCCCCTGGCTGGGCAGTTCTTC. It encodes CASSQDWATSLPLAGQFF.

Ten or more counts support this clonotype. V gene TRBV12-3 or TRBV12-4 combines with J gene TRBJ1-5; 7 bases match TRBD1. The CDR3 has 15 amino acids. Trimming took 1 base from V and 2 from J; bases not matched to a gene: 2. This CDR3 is CASSLEGAGNQPQHF. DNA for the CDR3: TGTGCCAGCAGTTTAGAGGGGGCCGGCAATCAGCCCCAGCATTTT.

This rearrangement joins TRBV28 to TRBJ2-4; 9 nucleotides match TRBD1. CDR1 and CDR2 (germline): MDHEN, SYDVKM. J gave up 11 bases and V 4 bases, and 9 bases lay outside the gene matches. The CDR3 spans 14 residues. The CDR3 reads CASSSNRGLSVQYF. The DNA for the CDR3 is TGTGCCAGCAGTTCCAACAGGGGGCTATCGGTTCAGTACTTC.